The clone carrying this T cell receptor beta chain qualifies as medium-sized. Antigen specificity is unknown. CDR1 and CDR2 (germline): SGHDT, YYEEEE. CDR3 size: 12 residues. Between the trimmed V and J ends, which lost 0 bases and 6 bases, there was a span of 6 bases. The data originate from a study of spatial heterogeneity in lung cancer. Study overall: For tumor regions, TCR transcript counts showed a strong correlation with a T cell module score derived from matched bulk RNA-seq. Study results and limitations: The study found that expanded intratumoral alpha and beta TCR counts tracked tumor mutation counts.

One entry per CDR3 protein, called by TCRdb with MiXCR from the 5' RACE reads. The repertoire consists of around 8,600 distinct CDR3 sequences, with about 7% occurring once and the leading ten covering about 18%. Specified time point: sample taken at primary tumor resection. Sequencing was performed on lung tumor tissue, taken at surgery. This sequence joins TRBV5-6 and TRBJ1-2; unclear D gene. The sequence was collected from a female donor with early-stage non-small cell lung cancer. CDR3 nucleotide sequence: TGTGCCAGCAGCTTGGTGCAGAATGGCTACACCTTC. As protein: CASSLVQNGYTF.